The clone carrying this T cell receptor (beta chain) was counted between two and nine times. These data come from a study of T cells after yellow fever vaccination. Study-level background: Fractions containing few cells were prepared with SMART-Seq v4 Ultra Low Input.

With 0 bases clipped from V and 5 bases from J, the junction kept 6 bases outside the gene matches. This CDR3 comprises 15 residues. From germline, CDR1 is SGHVS and CDR2 FQNEAQ. A 5'RACE template-switching step, the method used to make TCR cDNA, added a universal primer site and UMIs. MiXCR, run by TCRdb on the 5' RACE reads, gives a single entry per CDR3 protein. The sample has hundreds of thousands of distinct CDR3 sequences, around 20% seen once; the top ten hold over 15%. The chain links TRBV7-8 to TRBJ2-5; TRBD1 aligns across 7 bases. The specimen comprised PBMCs, sampled before the yellow fever booster vaccination. The clonotype was recovered from a man younger than 30 who received the YFV17D yellow fever vaccine. The CDR3, as DNA: TGTGCCAGCAGCTTAGCGCGCTCAGGGGGTGAGACCCAGTACTTC. Its translation is CASSLARSGGETQYF.